This T cell receptor (beta chain) emerged from a study of vaccination and CD4 T cells after COVID-19. Across the study: Testing by nasal swab PCR showed convalescent patients to be SARS-CoV-2 positive; fewer than 10 were mild and one was severe.

Worth noting for this clonotype: The antigen is undetermined.

V was cut by 0 bases and J by 7 bases, with 10 bases left in between. Germline CDR1 SGHVS, CDR2 FNYEAQ. The CDR3 is 15 residues long. With the Oncomine TCR Beta short-read assay, DNA from cultured CD4+ T cells was sequenced. TCRdb passed the PCR reads through MiXCR, listing each CDR3 protein once. The top ten clones hold about 12% of a sample with 9,000 to 15,000 distinct CDR3 sequences, around three fifths of them seen once. The treatment is: roughly ten-day PBMC culture with coronavirus spike peptide pools or control peptides (ViraFEST assay). The authors isolated CD4+ T cells by negative selection after less than 12 days of culture.

This sequence joins TRBV7-6 and TRBJ1-6; the D gene is possibly TRBD1 (6 bases). Sequencing input: CD4+ T cells from blood, cultured in vitro. The TCR sequence derives from a human donor who had recovered from COVID-19. The CDR3 loop is CASSLAGQRNSPLHF. In DNA form, the CDR3 reads TGTGCCAGCAGCTTAGCCGGACAGAGGAATTCACCCCTCCACTTT.